This TCR beta chain was found in a study of CD8 T cells in ankylosing spondylitis. Overall study results and limits: It appeared that ankylosing spondylitis blood was characterized by a TCR beta motif of roughly 8 highly homologous variants. Researchers report that disease-linked clones proved CD8+ and relatively rare in peripheral blood.

Making use of molecular barcodes, quantitative 5'-RACE generated TCR beta libraries. TCRdb recomputed calls from the 5' RACE reads with MiXCR, one row per CDR3 protein. The profile shows a few hundred thousand distinct CDR3 sequences, approximately 12% of them singletons. V lost 5 bases and J lost 7, with 11 bases in between. CDR1 and CDR2 from the germline V gene are SGHTA and FQGNSA. The CDR3 has 12 amino acids. This clonotype showed up just a few times. The antigen remains unidentified. J is TRBJ1-1 and V is TRBV7-2; the D is unclear. The receptor was isolated from a male donor with ankylosing spondylitis. What was sequenced was blood, either unsorted or a sorted T cell fraction (not recorded which). The chain's CDR3 is CASSRNRYEAFF. The CDR3 nucleotides are TGTGCCAGCAGCAGGAACCGCTATGAAGCTTTCTTT.